This T cell receptor (beta chain) was obtained from a study of blood T cell repertoires in COVID-19. This table comes from immunoSEQ multiplex PCR, and its TCRdb copy is limited to in-frame clones, with some not included. The sample holds about 73,000 clones, approximately 80% seen once. This CDR3 has 13 amino acids. The ends were cut back, 3 bases at V and 9 bases at J, with 12 bases in the middle. CDR1 and CDR2 (germline): MDHEN, SYDVKM. It was during active infection that Seattle patients were enrolled and then longitudinally followed. This chain connects TRBV28 to TRBJ2-1, with D possibly TRBD2 on 6 matching bases. Sequencing used peripheral blood. The sequence was obtained from a man between 65 and 85 years old with COVID-19, enrolled during active disease. The CDR3 sequence is CASSFTGGSEQFF. CDR3 sequence (DNA): TGTGCCAGCAGTTTTACAGGAGGGAGTGAGCAGTTCTTC.